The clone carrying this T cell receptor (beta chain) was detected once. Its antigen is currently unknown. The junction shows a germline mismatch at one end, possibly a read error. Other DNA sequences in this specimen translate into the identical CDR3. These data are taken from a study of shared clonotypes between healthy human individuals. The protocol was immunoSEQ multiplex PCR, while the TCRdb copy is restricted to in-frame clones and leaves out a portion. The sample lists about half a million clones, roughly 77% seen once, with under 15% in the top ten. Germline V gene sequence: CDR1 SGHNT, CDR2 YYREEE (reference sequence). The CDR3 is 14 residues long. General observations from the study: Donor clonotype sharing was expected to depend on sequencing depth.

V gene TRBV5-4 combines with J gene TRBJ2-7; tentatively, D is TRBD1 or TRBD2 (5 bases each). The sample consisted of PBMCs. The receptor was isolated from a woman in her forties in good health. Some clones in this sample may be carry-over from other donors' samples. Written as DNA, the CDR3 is TGCGCCAGCAGCCAACCGGGACCGCGCTACGAGCAGTACTTC. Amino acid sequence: CASSQPGPRYEQYF. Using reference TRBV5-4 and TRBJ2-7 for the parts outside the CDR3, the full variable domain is ETGVTQSPTHLIKTRGQQVTLRCSSQSGHNTVSWYQQALGQGPQFIFQYYREEENGRGNFPPRFSGLQFPNYSSELNVNALELDDSALYLCASSQPGPRYEQYFGPGTRLTVT.